This T cell receptor beta chain was identified during a study of beta chain features in type 1 diabetes. Study observations and caveats: Patients with Type 1 diabetes showed moderately but significantly shorter TCRB CDR3s in all four CD4+ subsets.

The V end lost 0 bases, the J end lost 4 bases, and 10 bases lay between the germline ends. The V gene's germline CDR1 is LGHNA and CDR2 YNFKEQ. The CDR3 spans 15 residues. Reverse transcribing all isolated RNA meant expressed TCRB transcripts were sequenced. The protocol was immunoSEQ multiplex PCR, while the TCRdb copy is restricted to in-frame clones and leaves out a portion. This table holds approximately 170,000 clones, approximately 7.9% found once. A CD45RO/CCR7/CD25/CD127/CD95/CD27 panel sorted naive, central memory, regulatory and stem cell-like memory CD4+ cells. As concerns this clone: Its antigen remains unknown.

V and J are TRBV4-2 and TRBJ1-3; D gene ambiguous. Input material: central memory CD4+ T cells from blood. The TCR was taken from a man younger than 30 with type 1 diabetes. This CDR3 reads CASSQDFVLGNTIYF. The CDR3 region has the DNA TGTGCCAGCAGCCAAGATTTTGTTCTGGGAAACACCATATATTTT.